This is a list of T cell receptor beta chains from one sample in a study of T cells in Graves' hyperthyroidism and ophthalmopathy. TCRdb reprocessed the multiplex PCR reads via MiXCR and lists one record per CDR3 protein. Among some 760,000 distinct CDR3 sequences listed, around 15% were seen once. Material for sequencing was blood. The receptors were sampled from a woman younger than 30 with Graves' hyperthyroidism. CDR3s include the opening cysteine and the closing phenylalanine or tryptophan. Each record gives: D gene, V gene, clone size, J gene, CDR3 protein, CDR3 DNA. D genes are given only for firm matches. Only some rows state a clone size, as once, few, many or a class for expanded clones.

D: .
V: TRBV15
size: .
J: TRBJ1-4
CDR3: CATSRGGSTNEKLFF
DNA: TGTGCCACCAGCAGAGGAGGGTCCACTAATGAAAAACTGTTTTTT

D: TRBD2
V: TRBV20-1
size: few
J: TRBJ2-1
CDR3: CSATSTGGPYEQFF
DNA: TGCAGTGCTACGTCAACGGGAGGGCCCTATGAGCAGTTCTTC

D: .
V: TRBV14
size: many
J: TRBJ2-7
CDR3: CASSQRRVGKQYF
DNA: TGTGCCAGCAGCCAGCGGCGGGTGGGGAAGCAGTACTTC

D: .
V: TRBV28
size: .
J: TRBJ2-2
CDR3: CASRPPLRTRRTGELFF
DNA: TGTGCCAGCAGGCCTCCCCTCCGGACTCGCCGGACCGGGGAGCTGTTTTTT

D: TRBD1
V: TRBV15
size: .
J: TRBJ1-1
CDR3: CVTSRDSGTGQGARNTEAFF
DNA: TGTGTCACCAGCAGAGATTCAGGTACAGGACAGGGGGCGCGGAACACTGAAGCTTTCTTT

D: .
V: TRBV7-9
size: few
J: TRBJ1-4
CDR3: CASTIHQGANEKLFF
DNA: TGTGCCAGCACAATACACCAGGGAGCTAATGAAAAACTGTTTTTT

D: .
V: TRBV30
size: many
J: TRBJ1-5
CDR3: CAWTGGDVSNQPQHF
DNA: TGTGCCTGGACTGGGGGGGACGTTAGCAATCAGCCCCAGCATTTT

D: .
V: TRBV7-9
size: few
J: TRBJ1-2
CDR3: CASSPGEYYGYTF
DNA: TGTGCCAGCAGCCCAGGGGAGTACTATGGCTACACCTTC

D: TRBD1
V: TRBV20-1
size: many
J: TRBJ1-5
CDR3: CSARRTGSNQPQHF
DNA: TGCAGTGCTAGAAGGACAGGGAGCAATCAGCCCCAGCATTTT

D: TRBD2
V: TRBV13
size: many
J: TRBJ2-5
CDR3: CASSPEAGGYQETQYF
DNA: TGTGCCAGCAGCCCGGAAGCGGGGGGTTATCAAGAGACCCAGTACTTC

D: TRBD1
V: TRBV24-1
size: many
J: TRBJ2-1
CDR3: CATSDGDRGRRNEQFF
DNA: TGTGCCACCAGTGATGGCGACAGGGGGCGACGCAATGAGCAGTTCTTC

D: .
V: TRBV18
size: .
J: TRBJ1-2
CDR3: CASSPQVPSNYGYTF
DNA: TGTGCCAGCTCACCACAGGTTCCCTCTAACTATGGCTACACCTTC

D: .
V: TRBV20-1
size: many
J: TRBJ1-2
CDR3: CSARKGYTF
DNA: TGCAGTGCTCGCAAGGGCTACACCTTC

D: .
V: TRBV11-2
size: few
J: TRBJ1-1
CDR3: CASSLWGSLNTEAFF
DNA: TGTGCCAGCAGCTTATGGGGCAGTCTGAACACTGAAGCTTTCTTT

D: TRBD1
V: TRBV24-1
size: .
J: TRBJ1-2
CDR3: CATSDPDRVDGYTF
DNA: TGTGCCACCAGTGACCCGGACAGGGTTGATGGCTACACCTTC

D: .
V: TRBV13
size: many
J: TRBJ1-1
CDR3: CASSSGRRNTEAFF
DNA: TGTGCCAGCAGCTCGGGACGGCGGAACACTGAAGCTTTCTTT

D: .
V: TRBV28
size: .
J: TRBJ2-3
CDR3: CASLRPGLGDSEDTQYF
DNA: TGTGCCAGCCTTCGGCCGGGACTAGGGGACAGCGAAGATACGCAGTATTTT

D: .
V: TRBV5-1
size: .
J: TRBJ2-5
CDR3: CASSWGNQETQYF
DNA: TGCGCCAGCAGCTGGGGTAACCAAGAGACCCAGTACTTC

D: .
V: TRBV6-1
size: many
J: TRBJ2-5
CDR3: CASPYGETQYF
DNA: TGTGCCAGCCCATACGGGGAGACCCAGTACTTC

D: TRBD2
V: TRBV11-2
size: many
J: TRBJ2-1
CDR3: CASSSSSGRIEQFF
DNA: TGTGCCAGCAGCTCATCTAGCGGGAGAATTGAGCAGTTCTTC

D: TRBD1
V: TRBV4-1
size: few
J: TRBJ1-5
CDR3: CASSHPSGQGGNQPQHF
DNA: TGCGCCAGCAGCCATCCTTCCGGACAGGGTGGCAATCAGCCCCAGCATTTT

D: .
V: TRBV7-3
size: few
J: TRBJ2-1
CDR3: CASSFRPGNEQFF
DNA: TGTGCCAGCAGCTTCCGTCCTGGTAATGAGCAGTTCTTC

D: .
V: TRBV19
size: .
J: TRBJ2-7
CDR3: CVSSRGPYEQYF
DNA: TGTGTCAGCAGCAGGGGTCCCTACGAGCAGTACTTC

D: .
V: TRBV12-3/TRBV12-4
size: many
J: TRBJ1-5
CDR3: CASSIGAGQPQHF
DNA: TGTGCCAGCAGTATAGGGGCCGGCCAGCCCCAGCATTTT

D: .
V: TRBV20-1
size: .
J: TRBJ1-5
CDR3: CSARVQGAQPQHF
DNA: TGCAGTGCTAGAGTGCAGGGAGCCCAGCCCCAGCATTTT

D: .
V: TRBV7-9
size: few
J: TRBJ2-3
CDR3: CASSLLAPTDTQYF
DNA: TGTGCCAGCAGCTTACTAGCCCCCACAGATACGCAGTATTTT

D: .
V: TRBV7-9
size: .
J: TRBJ2-7
CDR3: CASSLGKWLADHNGQYF
DNA: TGTGCCAGCAGCTTAGGAAAATGGTTAGCGGACCACAATGGGCAGTACTTC

D: TRBD1
V: TRBV12-3/TRBV12-4
size: many
J: TRBJ2-7
CDR3: CASSPAGTGSEQYF
DNA: TGTGCCAGCAGCCCCGCGGGGACAGGGAGCGAGCAGTACTTC

D: TRBD1
V: TRBV3-1
size: many
J: TRBJ1-1
CDR3: CASSHRQGTEAFF
DNA: TGTGCCAGCAGCCACAGACAGGGCACTGAAGCTTTCTTT

D: .
V: TRBV13
size: many
J: TRBJ2-1
CDR3: CASSNPFTAGATYNEQFF
DNA: TGTGCCAGCAGCAACCCCTTTACGGCGGGGGCTACCTACAATGAGCAGTTCTTC

D: .
V: TRBV6-2/TRBV6-3
size: .
J: TRBJ1-4
CDR3: CASSADSWTNEKLFF
DNA: TGTGCCAGCAGCGCGGATTCGTGGACTAATGAAAAACTGTTTTTT

D: .
V: TRBV6-1
size: many
J: TRBJ1-5
CDR3: CASSEIGYNQPQHF
DNA: TGTGCCAGCAGTGAAATCGGGTACAATCAGCCCCAGCATTTT

D: TRBD2
V: TRBV24-1
size: few
J: TRBJ2-3
CDR3: CATSDNIAGATDTQYF
DNA: TGTGCCACCAGTGATAATATAGCGGGAGCCACAGATACGCAGTATTTT

D: .
V: TRBV9
size: many
J: TRBJ1-1
CDR3: CASSRDKGRFTEAFF
DNA: TGTGCCAGCTCAAGAGATAAGGGTAGGTTCACTGAAGCTTTCTTT